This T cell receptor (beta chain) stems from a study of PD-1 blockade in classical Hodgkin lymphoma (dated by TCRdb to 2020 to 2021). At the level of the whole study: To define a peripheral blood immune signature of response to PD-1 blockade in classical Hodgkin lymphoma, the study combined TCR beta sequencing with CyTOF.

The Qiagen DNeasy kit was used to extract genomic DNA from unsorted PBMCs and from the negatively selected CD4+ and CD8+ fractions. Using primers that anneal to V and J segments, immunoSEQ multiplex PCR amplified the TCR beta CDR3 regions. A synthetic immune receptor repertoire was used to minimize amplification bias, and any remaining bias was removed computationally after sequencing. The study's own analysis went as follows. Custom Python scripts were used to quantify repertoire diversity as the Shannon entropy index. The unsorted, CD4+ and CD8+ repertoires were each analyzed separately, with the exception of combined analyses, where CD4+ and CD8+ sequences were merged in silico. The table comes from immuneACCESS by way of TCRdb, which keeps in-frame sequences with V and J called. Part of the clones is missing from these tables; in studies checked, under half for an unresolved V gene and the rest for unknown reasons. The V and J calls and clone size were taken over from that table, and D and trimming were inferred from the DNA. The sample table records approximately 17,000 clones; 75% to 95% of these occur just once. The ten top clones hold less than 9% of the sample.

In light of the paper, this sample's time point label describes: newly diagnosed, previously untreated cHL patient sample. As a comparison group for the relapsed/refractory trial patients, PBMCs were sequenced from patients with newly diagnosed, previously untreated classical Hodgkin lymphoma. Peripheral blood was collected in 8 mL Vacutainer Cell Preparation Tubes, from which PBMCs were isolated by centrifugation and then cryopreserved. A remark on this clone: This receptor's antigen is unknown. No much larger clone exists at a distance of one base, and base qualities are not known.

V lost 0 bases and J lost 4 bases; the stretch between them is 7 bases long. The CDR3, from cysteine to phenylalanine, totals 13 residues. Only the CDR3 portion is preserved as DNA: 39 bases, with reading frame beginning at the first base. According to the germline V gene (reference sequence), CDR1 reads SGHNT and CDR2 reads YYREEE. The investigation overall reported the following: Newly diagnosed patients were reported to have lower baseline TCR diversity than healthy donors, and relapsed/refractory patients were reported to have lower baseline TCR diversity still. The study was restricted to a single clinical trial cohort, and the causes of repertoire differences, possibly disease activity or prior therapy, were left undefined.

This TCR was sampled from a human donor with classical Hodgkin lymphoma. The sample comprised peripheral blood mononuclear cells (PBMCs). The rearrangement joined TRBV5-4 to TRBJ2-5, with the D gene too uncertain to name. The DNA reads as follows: TGTGCCAGCAGCTTGGGCGTGCTAGAGACCCAGTACTTC. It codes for CASSLGVLETQYF.